The present entry profiles one TCR beta chain with its context. What it recognizes is unknown. Diagnoses were established from clinical symptoms, serum thyroxine, TRAb, thyroid ultrasound and orbital computed tomography. RNA transcripts were the source from which TCR beta CDR3 regions were amplified. First-round RT-PCR used HTBI primers; second-round multiplex PCR followed. TCRdb re-analysed the multiplex PCR reads in MiXCR, keeping a single row per CDR3 protein. The sample yields about 640,000 distinct CDR3 sequences, about 40% seen once. The data are from a study of Graves' ophthalmopathy and Graves' hyperthyroidism. Study context: Specimen type is peripheral blood, obtained at initial diagnosis before any treatment.

Overall study findings and caveats: The model predicted ophthalmopathy progression with 60% to 71% sensitivity and around 72% specificity.

The sample comprised peripheral blood. The clonotype was recovered from an adult man with Graves' ophthalmopathy.

CDR3 sequence: CASSLTGSVAFF. The CDR3 DNA sequence: TGTGCCAGCAGTTTAACAGGGTCCGTGGCTTTCTTT. This chain links TRBV12-3 or TRBV12-4 with TRBJ1-1; TRBD1 is a possible D gene (6 bases). V lost 2 bases and J lost 11, with 12 bases in between. This CDR3 spans 12 amino acids.